The 3 T cell receptor beta chains presented below share a single source sample, sequenced in a study of blood T cells in healthy people across ages. The second PCR ran about 6 to 12 cycles with a sample-barcoded 5' primer and J-beta primers. TCRdb redid the calling of the 5' RACE reads with MiXCR, one entry per CDR3 protein. The table has about 1.8 million distinct CDR3 sequences, around 48% seen once. Material for sequencing was blood. The receptors stem from a woman in her 40s in good health.

J is TRBJ1-1 and V is TRBV7-9; D gene ambiguous. CDR1 is SEHNR and CDR2 is FQNEAQ in the germline V gene (reference sequence). This CDR3 has 16 residues. Trimming shortened V by 3 bases and J by 3 bases, and 17 bases separated the two germline ends. The CDR3 sequence: CASSFWVVGRDTEAFF. In nucleotides, the CDR3 is TGTGCCAGCAGCTTTTGGGTCGTAGGGAGAGACACTGAAGCTTTCTTT.

Note on this clonotype: At one boundary the junction diverges from the germline segment, which might be a read error. The genes are TRBV6-5 and TRBJ1-1; D unresolved. Germline V gene data show CDR1 as MNHEY and CDR2 as SVGAGI. This CDR3 spans 13 amino acids. CDR3 in amino acids: CACRPIWSTEAFF. The CDR3 DNA reads TGTGCCTGCAGGCCTATTTGGAGCACTGAAGCTTTCTTT.

The chain has TRBV3-1 and TRBJ2-4, with D tentatively TRBD1 (6 bases). The CDR3 totals 15 residues. V dropped 5 bases and J dropped 6 bases, with 17 bases sitting between them. Germline V gene lookup returns CDR1 LGHDT and CDR2 YNNKEL (reference sequence). The CDR3 DNA reads as TGTGCCAGCAGCGGCAACAGGGCGTACGGAAACATTCAGTACTTC. Encoded protein: CASSGNRAYGNIQYF.